This T cell receptor beta chain stems from a study of T cell responses to AZD1222 COVID-19 vaccine. Across the whole study: Second-dose timings of about 4 or about 12 weeks were pooled. Findings and limits, study-wide: Clonal diversity was possibly underestimated, and the donors were mostly white British, with more females. At 160-218 and 743-854, vaccine-associated CD4 TCRs were dominant, and they spanned spike. Repertoires were obtained solely post-peak T cell response.

Only in-frame clones appear in the TCRdb table, and some are missing; sequencing was by immunoSEQ multiplex PCR. Among around 83,000 clones, 92% were seen once, and the ten largest hold roughly 5.2%. The junction had 10 bases not matched to a gene; V was cut back by 5 bases and J by 3 bases. The length of the CDR3 is 16 residues. Germline V gene lookup returns CDR1 MDHEN and CDR2 SYDVKM. In regard to this clone: Antigen: not known.

This sequence originates from an adult in good health. Sequencing was performed on peripheral blood, taken on day 0 of AZD1222 vaccination. The chain has TRBV28 and TRBJ2-1; 7 positions match TRBD2. The CDR3, as DNA: TGTGCCAGCAGTCCCCTTGGGGAGGGCCTCTACAATGAGCAGTTCTTC. Protein product: CASSPLGEGLYNEQFF.